Included here is one T cell receptor (beta chain) sequence, with context. The antigen remains unidentified. This sample was taken from a study of T cell responses to AZD1222 COVID-19 vaccine. Study details: Pooled samples include second doses given at about 4 or 12 weeks. Study-level findings and limits: Reports say nearly half of spike-specific TCRs go after unmutated variant regions. Sampled repertoires all dated from after the peak T cell response.

Sequencing used immunoSEQ multiplex PCR; TCRdb keeps in-frame clones, though not all of them. This table has approximately 130,000 clones, roughly 93% appearing once. CDR1 and CDR2 from the germline V gene are MDHEN and SYDVKM. The CDR3 consists of 14 residues. V was trimmed by 7 bases and J by 2 bases, leaving 9 bases between them. This sequence was found in an adult in good health. The source was peripheral blood, collected on day 0 of AZD1222 vaccination. The chain links TRBV28 to TRBJ2-6, with D possibly being TRBD2 (7 bases). CDR3 sequence reads: CASKGGTGANVLTF. CDR3 DNA: TGTGCCAGCAAGGGGGGGACTGGGGCCAACGTCCTGACTTTC.